The source of this TCR beta chain is a study of PD-1 blockade in classical Hodgkin lymphoma. Looked up from germline, CDR1 is PRHDT and CDR2 is FYEKMQ (reference sequence). With V trimmed by 5 bases and J by 5 bases, 4 bases remained unmatched. The CDR3 consists of 15 residues. Regarding this clone: The antigen remains unidentified.

Brentuximab vedotin exposure varied among the patients, all of whom had relapsed after autologous stem cell transplantation. Each best response was a complete response, a partial response or progressive disease. Using immunoSEQ multiplex PCR, the repertoire was profiled, and TCRdb retains in-frame clones only, with some absent. The sample holds about 19,000 clones, roughly 77% seen once. Study findings and constraints: Still unresolved is the cause of the repertoire differences, which may be disease activity or prior therapy. Newly diagnosed patients and complete responders had comparable diversity at baseline.

The V call is TRBV13, the J call TRBJ2-5, with 14 bases fitting TRBD2. This TCR was recovered from a human donor with classical Hodgkin lymphoma. The sequences come from peripheral blood mononuclear cells (PBMCs), collected before the second cycle of nivolumab. The CDR3 bases are TGTGCCAGCAGCCAGACTAGCGGGGGGGGCGAGACCCAGTACTTC. Encoded protein: CASSQTSGGGETQYF.